What follows describes a single TCR beta chain. The antigen it binds to is not known. No clone much larger than this one lies a single base away; base qualities are absent. These data come from a study of T cells in Graves' hyperthyroidism and ophthalmopathy (dated by TCRdb to 2018 to 2020). In terms of the full investigation: Peripheral blood samples were taken at the time of initial diagnosis, prior to any treatment. To identify distinguishing TCR V-J signatures, a discovery cohort of some 99 patients was used, comprising some 43 with Graves' ophthalmopathy and some 60 with stable Graves' hyperthyroidism. Whether ophthalmopathy could be predicted prospectively was tested in an independent validation cohort made up of approximately 19 hyperthyroidism patients plus 17 patients who later progressed to ophthalmopathy. The approximately 100 discovery patients were divided at random into training and test sets in a 7:3 ratio. Thyroid tissue and blood T-cell repertoires from several Graves' hyperthyroidism patients were also compared in the study. After blood sampling, hyperthyroidism patients were treated with methimazole at a starting dose of 30 mg daily, and ophthalmopathy patients were treated with high-dose intravenous methylprednisolone. The paper reports TCR Vbeta CDR3 sequencing of 140 or so peripheral blood samples: 40 or so ophthalmopathy, around 80 hyperthyroidism and 17 progressor patients.

Stable Graves' hyperthyroidism was defined as the absence of progression to ophthalmopathy over 18 months of follow-up. Hyperthyroidism patients were newly diagnosed, with disease duration under 2 months, and aged 18 to 65 years. Any patient with an uncontrolled infection, another autoimmune disease, pregnancy or lactation was excluded. Diagnoses were established on the basis of clinical symptoms, serum thyroxine and TRAb, thyroid ultrasound, and orbital computed tomography. Ficoll-Paque density gradient centrifugation was used to isolate PBMCs from 9.5 to 10 ml of fresh peripheral blood. Total RNA was extracted using Trizol reagent, and RNA quality was assessed on an Agilent 2100 Bioanalyzer. General study outcomes and caveats: Most expanded thyroid clonotypes (frequency above 0.001) were also detected in blood, suggesting blood repertoires may reflect thyroid immune responses. No statistical method was used to fix the sample size in advance, and group allocation was not hidden from the investigators. In cross-validation, a model built on a 13 V-J signature told ophthalmopathy apart from stable hyperthyroidism with approximately 90% sensitivity and roughly 82% specificity, and in testing the same model reached 80%/75%. During validation, the model predicted progression to ophthalmopathy a median of about 6.5 months ahead of onset, with almost 71% sensitivity and roughly 75% specificity.

Amplification of TCR beta CDR3 regions was carried out from RNA transcripts. For the first round of RT-PCR on the TCR CDR3, the HTBI primer set was used together with the Qiagen OneStep RT-PCR kit. Libraries were constructed in a second round of multiplex PCR, after which size selection and purification were performed. Sequencing of the libraries was done on an Illumina HiSeq2000 using paired-end 100 bp reads. As for how the authors treated the data: Raw data were processed with SOAPnuke, discarding reads with adapters, uncalled bases, mean Phred below 15, or no exact constant-primer or identifier match. COPE v1.2.5 was used to merge the high-quality paired reads, and each unique nucleotide sequence was defined as a clonotype. MiTCR v1.1 was used to align clonotypes to the IMGT TRBV, TRBD and TRBJ reference segments. The analysis included only V-J combinations with a frequency above 0.0001, which together covered approximately 99% of the repertoires. The TCS score was defined as the ratio of F50 (clonal expansion) to E x V (chaos), calculated using BLOSUM62-based TCRdist between CDR3 peptides within each V-J. Welch's t-statistics and random forest reduced around 550 V-J features to about 12, which were used in a naive Bayes classifier (R e1071). TCRdb trimmed the raw reads at Q25, called clones with MiXCR and kept productive beta chains. Each record represents a unique CDR3 protein, reported with the most common genes and DNA among its rows. The V and J calls and clone size come from TCRdb's table, not from the authors' own analysis. In this sample the table shows about 210,000 distinct CDR3 sequences, over 15% of which occur a single time. The ten largest clones represent under 65% of the sample.

Reading the germline V gene (reference sequence) gives CDR1 SGHNT and CDR2 YYREEE. The CDR3 contains 17 residues, cysteine and phenylalanine counted. Of all the DNA, just the CDR3 is kept, 51 bases in frame from base 1. Here V drops 0 bases and J drops 5 bases, and the junction holds 6 bases not matched to any gene. The TCR comes from a man aged 50 to 59 with Graves' hyperthyroidism. Material: blood. Rearrangement joined TRBV5-4 to TRBJ2-3; the junction holds 13 bases that match TRBD2. The sequenced DNA: TGTGCCAGCAGCTTGGATGGACTAGCGGGAGCTAGAGATACGCAGTATTTT. Its amino acids are CASSLDGLAGARDTQYF.